This T cell receptor (beta chain) emerged from a study of blood T cell repertoires in COVID-19. Study in general: Acute and convalescent COVID-19 specimens originated in the United States, Italy and Spain. PBMCs, B-cell-depleted T cells, or T cells provided the cDNA or gDNA that made up the material.

Using immunoSEQ multiplex PCR, the repertoire was profiled, and TCRdb retains in-frame clones only, with some absent. Of some 170,000 clones listed, more than 65% were seen once; the top ten hold nearly 15%. Individuals drawn from 20 to 30 US areas were about 18 to 95 years old. Cohort allocation depended upon clinical history that participants reported. Germline CDR1 and CDR2: SGHAT and FQNNGV. Trimming left V 3 bases short and J 2 bases short, with 6 bases between. This CDR3 is 13 amino acids long. The chain joins TRBV11-2 to TRBJ2-3; D is undetermined. This TCR came from a man in his forties or fifties who had recovered from COVID-19. The material sequenced was PBMCs or T cells enriched from blood (not recorded which). CDR3 region: CASSFPVTDTQYF. CDR3 in DNA: TGTGCCAGCAGCTTCCCGGTCACAGATACGCAGTATTTT.